The 29 T cell receptor beta chains given below trace back to one sample, sequenced in a study of blood T cell repertoires in COVID-19. Profiled with immunoSEQ multiplex PCR; TCRdb holds only in-frame clones, not every one. The table has approximately 270,000 clones, about nine tenths seen once. Sequencing was carried out using PBMCs or T cells enriched from blood (not recorded which). The receptors derive from a man aged 40-49 years who had recovered from COVID-19.

This chain links TRBV18 with TRBJ1-2; 10 nucleotides line up with TRBD1. The V gene's germline CDR1 is KGHSH and CDR2 LQKENI. V gave up 4 bases and J gave up 10 bases; unmatched junction bases: 3. This CDR3 contains 12 residues. The CDR3 nucleotides are TGTGCCAGCTCACAGGACAGGGGGGCCTACACCTTC. Protein sequence: CASSQDRGAYTF.

In regard to this clone: Other DNA sequences in this specimen translate into the identical CDR3. This rearrangement joins TRBV30 to TRBJ2-7, with 9 bases fitting TRBD2. V gave up 1 base and J gave up 2 bases; unmatched junction bases: 0. The CDR3 is 13 amino acids. Germline assignment: CDR1 GTSNPN and CDR2 SVGIG (reference sequence). This CDR3 reads CAWSGGRAYEQYF. CDR3 bases: TGTGCCTGGAGTGGCGGGAGGGCCTACGAGCAGTACTTC.

The chain carries TRBV7-2 and TRBJ1-1; 10 bases fit TRBD1. The germline gives CDR1 SGHTA, CDR2 FQGNSA. Germline trimming cut 4 bases from V and 3 bases from J; bases unmatched to any gene: 2. The CDR3 is 14 residues long. CDR3 protein: CASSSTGGHTEAFF. The CDR3 DNA follows: TGTGCCAGCAGCTCGACAGGGGGCCACACTGAAGCTTTCTTT.

This rearrangement joins TRBV28 to TRBJ2-6, with D perhaps matching TRBD2 (7 bases). Germline lookup yields CDR1 MDHEN and CDR2 SYDVKM. Trimming took off 5 bases at V and 3 bases at J, with 17 bases between the two ends. The CDR3 spans 17 residues. The CDR3 DNA reads TGTGCCAGCAGTCTCATCCGGGGGGCAGGTGGGGCCAACGTCCTGACTTTC. This encodes CASSLIRGAGGANVLTF.

V usage is TRBV10-3 and J usage is TRBJ2-7; D is unresolved. Trimming shortened V by 6 bases and J by 4 bases, and 10 bases separated the two germline ends. The CDR3 consists of 12 residues. In germline, CDR1 is ENHRY, CDR2 SYGVKD. Written as DNA, the CDR3 is TGTGCCATCAGCCACGAGTCTTACGAGCAGTACTTC. Amino acid sequence: CAISHESYEQYF.

The chain combines TRBV3-1 (or the pseudogene TRBV3-2) with TRBJ1-3; D remains ambiguous. Trimming stripped 10 bases from V and 1 base from J, with 11 bases between. The CDR3 has 13 amino acids. The germline V gene has CDR1 LGHDT and CDR2 YNNKEL (reference sequence). The CDR3 DNA sequence: TGTGCCATCCTACTCTTATCTGGAAACACCATATATTTT. Encoded protein: CAILLLSGNTIYF.

V and J are TRBV20-1 and TRBJ1-1; 7 bases fit TRBD1. This CDR3 is built from 15 residues. V was clipped by 3 bases and J by 2 bases; unmatched bases: 9. Germline assignment: CDR1 DFQATT and CDR2 SNEGSKA (reference sequence). The CDR3 region is CSASRWAGGNTEAFF. DNA for the CDR3: TGCAGTGCTAGTCGTTGGGCAGGGGGAAACACTGAAGCTTTCTTT.

The chain recombines TRBV7-9 with TRBJ2-7; 11 bases line up with TRBD2. The germline CDR1 and CDR2 sequences are SEHNR and FQNEAQ (reference sequence). The V and J ends lost 6 bases and 6 bases, in that order; junction bases with no gene match: 13. CDR3 length: 16 amino acids. CDR3 region: CASRVSGTSGLGEQYF. In nucleotides, the CDR3 is TGTGCCAGCAGGGTATCCGGGACTAGCGGCCTCGGCGAGCAGTACTTC.

The chain recombines TRBV10-3 with TRBJ2-3; TRBD2 agrees at 9 bases. There are 15 residues in the CDR3. Germline CDR1 reads ENHRY; CDR2 reads SYGVKD. With 5 bases clipped from V and 3 bases from J, the junction kept 6 bases outside the gene matches. The CDR3 is CAISRSGGQTDTQYF. The DNA for the CDR3 is TGTGCCATCAGTCGGAGCGGGGGGCAGACAGATACGCAGTATTTT.

The chain recombines TRBV12-1 with TRBJ1-1; the D call TRBD1 from the table was never checked on the DNA. TRBV12-1 is marked as a pseudogene. The CDR3 consists of 17 residues. This chain's CDR3 is CASSFEADRGTNTEAFF. The CDR3 DNA is TGTGCCAGCAGCTTTGAGGCGGACAGGGGGACGAACACTGAAGCTTTCTTT.

This chain links TRBV6-5 with TRBJ1-6, with no clear D. Germline CDR1 is MNHEY and CDR2 is SVGAGI. CDR3 length: 14 amino acids. The ends were cut back, 6 bases at V and 0 bases at J, with 6 bases in the middle. The CDR3 region is CASRDTSYNSPLHF. The CDR3 DNA is TGTGCCAGCAGAGACACCTCCTATAATTCACCCCTCCACTTT.

The chain links TRBV2 to TRBJ2-7; tentative D call: TRBD1 (6 bases). Germline V CDR1 and CDR2: SNHLY, FYNNEI. CDR3 length: 14 amino acids. The V end lost 7 bases, the J end lost 0 bases, and 13 bases lay between the germline ends. Here the CDR3 DNA reads TGTGCCAGCAAATGGACAGCCACCTCCTACGAGCAGTACTTC. Protein: CASKWTATSYEQYF.

The V and J genes are TRBV7-9 and TRBJ2-3, with a tentative D call TRBD1 (6 bases). The CDR3 length is 13 residues. Trimming pared 1 base from V and 5 bases from J, leaving 7 bases between. Germline values: CDR1 SEHNR, CDR2 FQNEAQ (reference sequence). The CDR3 is CASSLGRGDTQYF. The CDR3, as DNA: TGTGCCAGCAGCTTAGGCAGGGGAGATACGCAGTATTTT.

The rearrangement links TRBV19 to TRBJ2-4; D possibly corresponds to TRBD2 (5 bases). The CDR3 is 14 amino acids. V was clipped by 4 bases and J by 8 bases, with 15 bases between them. CDR1 and CDR2 from the germline V gene are LNHDA and SQIVND (reference sequence). The CDR3 DNA follows: TGTGCCAGTAGTACCGACTCGCGAGCGGACATTCAGTACTTC. It specifies CASSTDSRADIQYF.

This chain joins TRBV5-8 and TRBJ1-1, with D perhaps TRBD1 (6 bases). V was clipped by 2 bases and J by 0 bases, with 17 bases between them. Germline loops: CDR1 SGHTS, CDR2 YDEGEE. The CDR3 has 17 amino acids. CDR3: CASSFFGGGGMNTEAFF. CDR3 coding DNA: TGTGCCAGCAGCTTCTTCGGGGGCGGGGGAATGAACACTGAAGCTTTCTTT.

This clone was detected only once. The chain recombines TRBV10-3 with TRBJ2-5; a weak D match, TRBD2 (5 bases). In germline, CDR1 is ENHRY, CDR2 SYGVKD. The CDR3 consists of 15 residues. V shed 3 bases and J shed 4 bases, with 15 bases lying between them. CDR3 residues: CAISDALRAGETQYF. The CDR3 region has the DNA TGTGCCATCAGTGACGCTTTGAGGGCCGGAGAGACCCAGTACTTC.

This rearrangement joins TRBV15 to TRBJ1-5; maybe TRBD1 (6 bases). Germline V lookup: CDR1 LNHNV, CDR2 YYDKDF (reference sequence). This CDR3 is built from 14 residues. V lost 1 base and J lost 5, with 9 bases in between. The DNA of the CDR3 is TGTGCCACCAGCAGAGGACAGGCTGATCAGCCCCAGCATTTT. This encodes CATSRGQADQPQHF.

This rearrangement joins TRBV11-1 to TRBJ2-1, with D uncertain. This CDR3 is 13 amino acids long. V gave up 1 base and J gave up 4 bases, with 5 bases separating them. Per germline, CDR1 SGHAT and CDR2 FQDESV (reference sequence). The CDR3 region is CASSLGAYNEQFF. The CDR3 DNA reads as TGTGCCAGCAGCTTAGGGGCTTACAATGAGCAGTTCTTC. Together with reference TRBV11-1 and TRBJ2-1, the CDR3 gives the full variable domain: EAEVAQSPRYKITEKSQAVAFWCDPISGHATLYWYRQILGQGPELLVQFQDESVVDDSQLPKDRFSAERLKGVDSTLKIQPAELGDSAMYLCASSLGAYNEQFFGPGTRLTVL.

CDR3 bases: TGTGCCAGCAGCCCTCAGCCCGGGACAGGGAGAAACGAGCAGTACTTC. As protein: CASSPQPGTGRNEQYF. The chain is built from TRBV7-9 and TRBJ2-7, with 9 bases that match TRBD1. V was clipped by 5 bases and J by 5 bases; unmatched bases: 13. CDR1 is SEHNR, CDR2 FQNEAQ, per germline (reference sequence). The CDR3 is made up of 16 amino acids.

V gene TRBV5-6 combines with J gene TRBJ2-7, with 8 bases fitting TRBD1. CDR3 length: 15 residues. V shed 2 bases and J 0 bases; nucleotides not matched to a gene: 4. Per the germline V gene, CDR1 is SGHDT and CDR2 is YYEEEE. CDR3 sequence: CASSLMDRASYEQYF. The CDR3 DNA follows: TGTGCCAGCAGCTTAATGGACAGGGCCTCCTACGAGCAGTACTTC.

The CDR3 sequence is CASWTSGRGNEQFF. CDR3 coding DNA: TGTGCCTCCTGGACTAGCGGGAGAGGGAATGAGCAGTTCTTC. The J gene is TRBJ2-1, the V gene TRBV5-5; 13 bases agree with TRBD2. Germline V gives CDR1 SGHKS, CDR2 YYEKEE (reference sequence). Trimming removed 10 bases from V and 7 bases from J; junction bases left unmatched: 8. The CDR3 loop spans 14 amino acids.

The chain links TRBV6-2 or TRBV6-3 to TRBJ1-1; 8 nucleotides align to TRBD1. V gave up 5 bases and J gave up 1 base; unmatched junction bases: 3. Germline assignment: CDR1 MNHEY and CDR2 SVGEGT. The CDR3 has 14 residues. CDR3 nucleotides: TGTGCCAGCAGTACGACAGGGGAGAACACTGAAGCTTTCTTT. This sequence encodes CASSTTGENTEAFF.

The rearrangement links TRBV9 to TRBJ1-2; D unresolved. V lost 3 bases, J lost 5 bases, and 20 bases lay in between. Germline lookup yields CDR1 SGDLS and CDR2 YYNGEE. The length of the CDR3 is 16 residues. The DNA for the CDR3 is TGTGCCAGCAGCGAGAGAGTCGGCGGAGGCCTGTATGGCTACACCTTC. It encodes CASSERVGGGLYGYTF.

The rearrangement uses TRBV4-3 and TRBJ1-5; D is ambiguous. The germline gives CDR1 LGHNA, CDR2 YSLEER. Between the trimmed V and J ends, which lost 0 bases and 2 bases, there was a span of 2 bases. The CDR3 is 13 residues long. Written as DNA, the CDR3 is TGCGCCAGCAGCCAAGACGGCAATCAGCCCCAGCATTTT. As protein: CASSQDGNQPQHF.

The chain combines TRBV13 with TRBJ1-6; 7 bases agree with TRBD1. With V trimmed by 5 bases and J by 5 bases, 9 bases remained unmatched. This CDR3 comprises 16 residues. Germline lookup yields CDR1 PRHDT and CDR2 FYEKMQ (reference sequence). CDR3 residues: CASSATGTVNNSPLHF. CDR3 sequence (DNA): TGTGCCAGCAGCGCGACCGGGACAGTGAATAATTCACCCCTCCACTTT.

The table lists this clone with many counts. This rearrangement joins TRBV5-6 to TRBJ1-6, with D perhaps TRBD1 (5 bases). CDR3 length: 15 amino acids. Germline CDR1 is SGHDT and CDR2 is YYEEEE. The V gene lost 1 base and the J gene lost 9 bases, with 14 bases spanning the gap. The CDR3 region is CASSLRGSAFSPLHF. In nucleotides, the CDR3 is TGTGCCAGCAGCTTGAGGGGATCCGCCTTTTCACCCCTCCACTTT.

The chain combines TRBV10-3 with TRBJ2-7, with D uncertain. The length of the CDR3 is 11 residues. The ends were cut back, 4 bases at V and 3 bases at J, with 4 bases in the middle. CDR1 and CDR2 from the germline V gene are ENHRY and SYGVKD. CDR3 amino acids: CAISANYEQYF. CDR3 sequence (DNA): TGTGCCATCAGTGCAAACTACGAGCAGTACTTC.

CDR3 sequence reads: CASSLAEGATQYF. CDR3 sequence (DNA): TGTGCCAGCAGTTTAGCGGAGGGGGCCACTCAGTACTTC. The chain is built from TRBV27 and TRBJ2-4; maybe TRBD1 (7 bases). The V end lost 2 bases, the J end lost 12 bases, and 14 bases lay between the germline ends. The germline V gene has CDR1 MNHEY and CDR2 SMNVEV (reference sequence). The CDR3 spans 13 residues.

The chain combines TRBV24-1 with TRBJ2-7, with unresolved D. V lost 2 bases and J 3 bases, leaving 4 bases between the germline ends. Germline loops: CDR1 KGHDR, CDR2 SFDVKD. The CDR3 totals 12 residues. The CDR3 DNA is TGTGCCACCAGTGATTCCTACTACGAGCAGTACTTC. The encoded protein is CATSDSYYEQYF.